A selection of T cell receptor beta chains follows, all from one sample in a study of control samples from healthy donors and cancer patients. TCRdb's copy holds only in-frame clones and misses some; the assay was immunoSEQ multiplex PCR. The table includes over 150,000 clones, about 90% detected once. Sequencing was done on a sample of blood. The receptors come from a woman between 50 and 59 years old in good health. Each CDR3 is given with its conserved first and last residue. The D gene is left open where the match is weak. Size tells how often a clone was seen (once, few, many) or the class of an expanded clone, and some rows leave it out.

.,TRBJ2-3,.,TRBV7-2,CASSLDRATDTQYF
.,TRBJ2-7,.,TRBV9,CASSVAPGKGYEQYF
once,TRBJ2-5,.,TRBV7-9,CASSPNTGETQYF
.,TRBJ2-7,.,TRBV30,CAWQKHITLPYEQYF
.,TRBJ1-5,.,TRBV6-1,CASSDQMGGQGKSQHF
.,TRBJ1-1,TRBD1,TRBV30,CAWSEGTGGINTEAFF
.,TRBJ1-5,.,TRBV10-3,CAISDWGPGNQPQHF
.,TRBJ1-5,.,TRBV27,CASTPSGSNQPQHF
.,TRBJ2-5,.,TRBV9,CASSVGTEETQYF
.,TRBJ2-3,.,TRBV25-1,CASSDKDTQYF
.,TRBJ1-5,TRBD1,TRBV19,CASSGSGGGYQPQHF
.,TRBJ2-3,TRBD2,TRBV11-2,CASSLGRATDTQYF
.,TRBJ1-1,.,TRBV5-1,CASSLGFSTLNTEAFF
.,TRBJ2-1,TRBD2,TRBV4-3,CASSQDYTSGVPGSYNEQFF
.,TRBJ1-6,.,TRBV27,CASRKPGPGHYNSPLHF
.,TRBJ1-2,.,TRBV20-1,CSAPGSAGYTF
.,TRBJ2-7,.,TRBV7-9,CASSSGGGSSYEQYF
.,TRBJ1-2,.,TRBV5-6,CASSLQANYGYTF
.,TRBJ1-5,.,TRBV18,CASSPGTGNQPQHF
.,TRBJ2-3,.,TRBV18,CASSPSTDTQYF
.,TRBJ2-7,.,TRBV3-1/TRBV3-2,CASTPRAGGPPYEQYF
once,TRBJ1-2,.,TRBV24-1,CATSDFAYGYTF
.,TRBJ1-5,.,TRBV6-2/TRBV6-3,CASSNNQPQHF
.,TRBJ1-3,TRBD1,TRBV24-1,CATSDLADRGSGNTIYF
.,TRBJ2-7,.,TRBV4-3,CASSHRAQDEQYF
.,TRBJ1-5,.,TRBV28,CASSLRRQPQHF
.,TRBJ1-1,.,TRBV12-3/TRBV12-4,CASSLSGRPAFF
.,TRBJ2-1,.,TRBV5-1,CASRWNDEQFF
.,TRBJ1-5,TRBD1,TRBV7-6,CASSRPGQGACQPQHF
.,TRBJ2-2,TRBD2,TRBV7-3,CASSSDLAGAGTGELFF
.,TRBJ2-7,.,TRBV3-1/TRBV3-2,CASSPRATYEQYF
.,TRBJ1-1,.,TRBV11-2,CASSQTGRRELEAFF
.,TRBJ2-2,TRBD2,TRBV9,CASTRGEGFLFF
.,TRBJ2-3,TRBD2,TRBV6-2/TRBV6-3,CASSLAGAPGGTQYF
.,TRBJ2-1,TRBD2,TRBV3-1/TRBV3-2,CASSPASGRNNEQFF
.,TRBJ2-7,.,TRBV10-3,CAIREEGGTYEQYF
once,TRBJ1-4,.,TRBV4-3,CASSPYPGATNEKLFF
.,TRBJ2-7,.,TRBV27,CASSFLDRTTYEQYF
.,TRBJ1-2,.,TRBV19,CASSKLGGYTF
few,TRBJ2-2,TRBD2,TRBV7-9,CASSPTGTSGTGELFF
.,TRBJ1-1,TRBD1,TRBV9,CASSPLVPGQGPMNTEAFF
.,TRBJ1-2,.,TRBV28,CASTEGYRGLGGYTF
.,TRBJ1-6,TRBD1,TRBV10-3,CAISVDRASSPLHF
.,TRBJ2-7,.,TRBV6-5,CASSRDPPGEQYF
.,TRBJ2-7,TRBD2,TRBV5-6,CASSLGSGGPYEQYF
.,TRBJ2-3,.,TRBV7-3,CASSLSGGRADTQYF
few,TRBJ2-3,.,TRBV14,CASSRGLTQYF
.,TRBJ2-2,.,TRBV9,CASSAQGATGELFF
.,TRBJ2-3,.,TRBV18,CASSGYSGADTQYF
.,TRBJ1-2,TRBD1,TRBV7-2,CASSRTGGDYGYTF
.,TRBJ2-5,TRBD2,TRBV7-2,CASSKLAGGTQYF
.,TRBJ1-1,.,TRBV7-3,CASSSTVNTEAFF
.,TRBJ1-2,.,TRBV7-9,CAILREDYGYTF
few,TRBJ2-7,.,TRBV5-4,CASSSSGSRAYEQYF